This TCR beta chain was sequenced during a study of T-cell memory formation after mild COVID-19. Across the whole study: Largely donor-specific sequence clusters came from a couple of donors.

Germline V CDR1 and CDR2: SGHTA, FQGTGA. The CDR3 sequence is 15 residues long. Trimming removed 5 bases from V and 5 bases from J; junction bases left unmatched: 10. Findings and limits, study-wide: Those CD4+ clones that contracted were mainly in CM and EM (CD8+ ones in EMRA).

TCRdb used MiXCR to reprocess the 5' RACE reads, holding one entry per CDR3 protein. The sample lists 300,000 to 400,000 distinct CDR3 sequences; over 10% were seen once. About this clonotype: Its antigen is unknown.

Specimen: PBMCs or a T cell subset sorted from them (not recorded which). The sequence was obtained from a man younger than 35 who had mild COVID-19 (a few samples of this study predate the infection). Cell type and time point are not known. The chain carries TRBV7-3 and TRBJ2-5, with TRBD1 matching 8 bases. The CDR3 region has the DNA TGTGCCAGCAGCCGGTCAGGGGGCCCAGGGGAGACCCAGTACTTC. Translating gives CASSRSGGPGETQYF.